This entry features one T cell receptor beta chain sequence. This sample is drawn from a study of regulatory T cells in long-lasting Graves disease. Trimming cost V 0 bases and J 6 bases, with 14 bases left between them. The germline gives CDR1 SGDLS, CDR2 YYNGEE. The CDR3 loop spans 15 amino acids. Arm-PCR with iRepertoire HTBI primers amplified the CDR3 regions for these TCR beta libraries. TCRdb analysed the multiplex PCR reads with MiXCR anew, one entry per CDR3 protein. Here the sample spans 400,000 to 500,000 distinct CDR3 sequences, 15% being singletons. As for time point: newly diagnosed GD, antithyroid drugs for less than 3 months. RNA extracted from PBMCs served as the sequencing template. The sample was also reused in another study, on T cells in Graves' hyperthyroidism and ophthalmopathy. This second report adds: A model of 13 V-J pairs discriminated ophthalmopathy from stable hyperthyroidism.

This specimen was peripheral blood mononuclear cells (PBMCs), taken at new diagnosis, from a patient treated with antithyroid drugs. The V and J genes are TRBV9 and TRBJ2-3, with a tentative D call TRBD1 (5 bases). The clonotype comes from a woman under 40 with Graves disease. For the CDR3, the DNA is TGTGCCAGCAGCGTAGATTGGAAGGGGCTGGATACGCAGTATTTT. It translates to CASSVDWKGLDTQYF. Complete variable domain (other parts from reference TRBV9 and TRBJ2-3): DSGVTQTPKHLITATGQRVTLRCSPRSGDLSVYWYQQSLDQGLQFLIQYYNGEERAKGNILERFSAQQFPDLHSELNLSSLELGDSALYFCASSVDWKGLDTQYFGPGTRLTVL.